Listed below are T cell receptor beta chains from one sample, sequenced in a study of T-cell memory formation after mild COVID-19. TCRdb processed the 5' RACE reads anew with MiXCR; each CDR3 protein has one entry. The sample shows over 500,000 distinct CDR3 sequences, approximately 15% of them seen only once. The material sequenced was PBMCs or a T cell subset sorted from them (not recorded which). The receptors shown here come from an adult woman who had mild COVID-19 (a few samples of this study predate the infection). Cell type and time point are not known. Both conserved end residues are part of each CDR3. D genes are given only for firm matches. Clone size is stated in some rows and not others, as once, few, many or a class when expanded.

TRBJ2-1 few TRBV4-1 . CASSQTRGDEQFF TGCGCCAGCAGCCAAACAAGGGGTGATGAGCAGTTCTTC
TRBJ2-7 . TRBV29-1 . CSVGVDRTQYF TGCAGCGTTGGGGTCGACAGGACGCAGTACTTC
TRBJ1-1 . TRBV6-2/TRBV6-3 . CASSYSSGWQWTNTEAFF TGTGCCAGCAGTTACTCGTCGGGGTGGCAGTGGACGAACACTGAAGCTTTCTTT
TRBJ2-5 few TRBV6-5 . CASSPLTVKETQYF TGTGCCAGCAGTCCCCTGACAGTAAAAGAGACCCAGTACTTC
TRBJ2-3 . TRBV18 . CASSEIGTPKGTDTQYF TGTGCCAGCTCGGAGATCGGGACCCCTAAGGGAACAGATACGCAGTATTTT
TRBJ1-5 . TRBV20-1 TRBD1 CSARGQGGGQPQHF TGCAGTGCTAGAGGACAGGGAGGAGGACAGCCCCAGCATTTT
TRBJ2-5 few TRBV11-2 TRBD2 CASSLQREGLLETQYF TGTGCCAGCAGCCTTCAGCGGGAGGGGTTGTTGGAGACCCAGTACTTC
TRBJ2-3 . TRBV27 TRBD2 CASSPLGLVPTDTQYF TGTGCCAGCAGTCCACTGGGACTAGTACCCACAGATACGCAGTATTTT
TRBJ2-5 many TRBV7-6 . CASSPDGDGTQETQYF TGTGCCAGCAGCCCCGACGGGGACGGGACACAAGAGACCCAGTACTTC
TRBJ2-2 few TRBV6-5 TRBD2 CASSSQRERGGELFF TGTGCCAGCAGTTCACAGCGGGAGAGAGGCGGGGAGCTGTTTTTT
TRBJ2-3 . TRBV4-2 . CASSQTFGQGITDTQYF TGTGCCAGCAGCCAAACATTCGGGCAGGGGATCACAGATACGCAGTATTTT
TRBJ2-5 . TRBV11-2 . CASSRTSGEETQYF TGTGCCAGCAGCCGGACGTCCGGGGAGGAGACCCAGTACTTC
TRBJ2-3 few TRBV11-2 TRBD2 CASSLDWGGVVSRDTQYF TGTGCCAGCAGCTTAGATTGGGGGGGTGTGGTTTCGAGGGATACGCAGTATTTT
TRBJ2-3 . TRBV5-6 . CASSLGVGRGTDTQYF TGTGCCAGCAGCTTGGGAGTAGGCAGGGGCACAGATACGCAGTATTTT
TRBJ2-7 . TRBV5-6 . CASSFSPGNYEQYF TGTGCCAGCAGCTTCAGCCCAGGGAACTACGAGCAGTACTTC
TRBJ1-1 . TRBV2 . CASSNSRVGRTEAFF TGTGCCAGCAGCAACTCGCGTGTGGGGAGGACTGAAGCTTTCTTT
TRBJ1-1 few TRBV6-2/TRBV6-3 . CASSFRGLLNTEAFF TGTGCCAGCAGTTTCCGGGGCCTACTGAACACTGAAGCTTTCTTT
TRBJ2-2 . TRBV7-9 . CASSLGTDLVLFF TGTGCCAGCAGCTTAGGGACCGACTTAGTGCTGTTTTTT